One and the same sample provided the 30 T cell receptor beta chains below, sequenced in a study of T cell responses to AZD1222 COVID-19 vaccine. Assay used: immunoSEQ multiplex PCR; TCRdb lists only in-frame clones, some missing. The table lists over 40,000 clones, 65% to 85% of them singletons, with roughly 27% in the top ten. Sequenced material: peripheral blood, taken on day 0 of AZD1222 vaccination. The receptors come from an adult in good health.

The chain recombines TRBV29-1 with TRBJ1-1; 11 bases fit TRBD1. The CDR3 sequence is 13 residues long. Germline trimming cut 6 bases from V and 5 bases from J; bases unmatched to any gene: 5. Germline V gene lookup returns CDR1 SQVTM and CDR2 ANQGSEA. CDR3 in DNA: TGCAGCGTAAAGGACAGGGGGCGGACTGAAGCTTTCTTT. Translating it yields CSVKDRGRTEAFF.

V is TRBV3-1 (or the pseudogene TRBV3-2) and J is TRBJ2-7, with 13 bases lining up with TRBD2. This CDR3 has 16 amino acids. V dropped 4 bases and J dropped 6; count of bases not matched to a gene: 9. Germline assignment: CDR1 LGHDT and CDR2 YNNKEL (reference sequence). The CDR3 region is CASSRGLAGVTGEQYF. The CDR3 coding sequence is TGTGCCAGCAGCCGAGGACTAGCGGGAGTAACCGGCGAGCAGTACTTC.

CDR3 in amino acids: CASSLHPGQGGNEQFF. The CDR3 region has the DNA TGTGCCAGCAGCTTACATCCGGGACAGGGGGGTAATGAGCAGTTCTTC. The chain combines TRBV11-3 with TRBJ2-1; 11 bases map to TRBD1. The V and J ends lost 2 bases and 7 bases, in that order; junction bases with no gene match: 7. Germline V gives CDR1 SGHNT, CDR2 YENEEA. This CDR3 comprises 16 residues.

The CDR3 DNA is TGTGCCAGCAGTACCGGGACAGGGAACTATGGCTACACCTTC. Its protein product is CASSTGTGNYGYTF. The rearrangement links TRBV6-5 to TRBJ1-2; 9 positions agree with TRBD1. V was pared by 5 bases and J by 2 bases, with 3 bases of the junction left unmatched. CDR1 MNHEY and CDR2 SVGAGI come from the germline V gene. The CDR3 is 14 residues long.

The V gene is TRBV4-1, the J gene TRBJ2-1; the D gene is possibly TRBD1 (5 bases). Germline CDR1 and CDR2: MGHRA and YSYEKL. This CDR3 contains 13 residues. V dropped 0 bases and J dropped 9 bases, with 9 bases sitting between them. Here the CDR3 DNA reads TGCGCCAGCAGCCAAGATAAGGGGCTTGAGCAGTTCTTC. This codes for CASSQDKGLEQFF.

The V gene is TRBV7-2, the J gene TRBJ1-2; no firm D call. The CDR3 loop spans 15 amino acids. V gave up 1 base and J gave up 3 bases, with 12 bases separating them. Germline V gene lookup returns CDR1 SGHTA and CDR2 FQGNSA. The CDR3, as DNA: TGTGCCAGCAGCTTAGTTGGGAGCGGCGACTATGGCTACACCTTC. As protein: CASSLVGSGDYGYTF. Together with reference TRBV7-2 and TRBJ1-2, the CDR3 gives the full variable domain: GAGVSQSPSNKVTEKGKDVELRCDPISGHTALYWYRQSLGQGLEFLIYFQGNSAPDKSGLPSDRFSAERTGGSVSTLTIQRTQQEDSAVYLCASSLVGSGDYGYTFGSGTRLTVV.

The sample holds one count of this clone. The genes are TRBV7-9 and TRBJ2-1, with 9 bases identical to TRBD2. The CDR3 has 14 amino acids. Trimming removed 5 bases from V and 7 bases from J; junction bases left unmatched: 6. Germline V gene lookup returns CDR1 SEHNR and CDR2 FQNEAQ (reference sequence). The CDR3: CASSISGSGNEQFF. The CDR3 DNA is TGTGCCAGCAGCATTAGCGGGAGTGGGAATGAGCAGTTCTTC.

The genes are TRBV15 and TRBJ1-5, with D unclear. The germline V gene encodes CDR1 LNHNV and CDR2 YYDKDF (reference sequence). The CDR3 has 15 residues. Trimming shortened V by 0 bases and J by 4 bases, and 10 bases separated the two germline ends. CDR3 nucleotides: TGTGCCACCAGCAGAGATTTAACAGAAAATCAGCCCCAGCATTTT. It yields the protein CATSRDLTENQPQHF.

The CDR3: CASSIASATNEKLFF. The CDR3 DNA sequence: TGTGCCAGTAGTATAGCTTCCGCAACTAATGAAAAACTGTTTTTT. The chain uses TRBV19 and TRBJ1-4; D is unclear. V was shortened by 1 base and J by 0 bases, with 6 bases between the two germline ends. This CDR3 spans 15 amino acids. The germline V gene has CDR1 LNHDA and CDR2 SQIVND (reference sequence).

The rearrangement joins TRBV29-1 to TRBJ1-1; no definite D call. Germline V lookup: CDR1 SQVTM, CDR2 ANQGSEA. Trimming cost V 2 bases and J 4 bases, with 14 bases left between them. The CDR3 runs 14 residues. CDR3: CSVENVASSTEAFF. Written as DNA, the CDR3 is TGCAGCGTTGAAAATGTGGCTTCTAGCACTGAAGCTTTCTTT.

This clone has just one count. The chain links TRBV12-3 or TRBV12-4 to TRBJ1-1; tentative D call: TRBD1 (6 bases). The ends were cut back, 4 bases at V and 12 bases at J, with 12 bases in the middle. The CDR3 sequence is 11 residues long. Written as DNA, the CDR3 is TGTGCCAGCAGTTCGACAGGACCGCCTTTCTTT. Protein: CASSSTGPPFF.

This chain joins TRBV7-9 and TRBJ2-3; 8 bases are a match to TRBD2. CDR1 and CDR2 (germline): SEHNR, FQNEAQ (reference sequence). The CDR3 runs 14 residues. The junction had 7 bases not matched to a gene; V was cut back by 7 bases and J by 4 bases. As DNA, the CDR3 is TGTGCCAGCACGCCCGGGGGGGAATCAGATACGCAGTATTTT. Translation: CASTPGGESDTQYF. Based on the CDR3 plus reference TRBV7-9 and TRBJ2-3, the full variable domain is DTGVSQNPRHKITKRGQNVTFRCDPISEHNRLYWYRQTLGQGPEFLTYFQNEAQLEKSRLLSDRFSAERPKGSFSTLEIQRTEQGDSAMYLCASTPGGESDTQYFGPGTRLTVL.

CDR3 loop: CASSPPDLLSNQPQHF. The CDR3 DNA sequence: TGTGCCAGCAGCCCCCCAGACCTTCTTAGCAATCAGCCCCAGCATTTT. The J gene is TRBJ1-5, the V gene TRBV7-9, with D unclear. The CDR3 is made up of 16 amino acids. Germline-derived CDR1 and CDR2 are SEHNR and FQNEAQ (reference sequence). The V and J ends lost 5 bases and 0 bases respectively, with 14 bases between them.

This clone was observed once. The chain is built from TRBV14 and TRBJ1-1; possible D gene TRBD1, 5 bases. CDR3 length: 14 amino acids. Germline V gene lookup returns CDR1 SGHDN and CDR2 FVKESK. Deletions cut 5 bases from V and 0 bases from J, with 10 bases between. The chain's CDR3 is CASSTGLLNTEAFF. CDR3 nucleotide sequence: TGTGCCAGCAGCACGGGACTCCTGAACACTGAAGCTTTCTTT.

The chain joins TRBV5-1 to TRBJ2-1; tentative D call: TRBD2 (5 bases). Trimming stripped 1 base from V and 8 bases from J, with 10 bases between. The CDR3 has 13 amino acids. CDR1 SGHRS and CDR2 YFSETQ come from the germline V gene. The CDR3 nucleotides read TGCGCCAGCAGCTTGAACTCGGAGGATGAGCAGTTCTTC. This gives the protein CASSLNSEDEQFF.

The genes are TRBV5-4 and TRBJ1-5; TRBD1 might be the D (5 bases). This CDR3 contains 15 residues. Germline loops: CDR1 SGHNT, CDR2 YYREEE (reference sequence). Trimming removed 0 bases from V and 7 bases from J, with 14 bases in between. The CDR3 loop is CASSLAGVGDQPQHF. The CDR3 DNA follows: TGTGCCAGCAGCTTGGCGGGGGTAGGGGACCAGCCCCAGCATTTT.

The chain uses TRBV6-4 and TRBJ1-6; the D is unclear. Between the trimmed V and J ends, which lost 4 bases and 6 bases, there was a span of 10 bases. Germline CDR1 and CDR2: MRHNA and SNTAGT. The CDR3 extends over 14 amino acids. This chain's CDR3 is CASSVSGVNSPLHF. In DNA form, the CDR3 reads TGTGCCAGCAGTGTTTCGGGAGTTAATTCACCCCTCCACTTT.

V usage is TRBV2 and J usage is TRBJ2-1; the match to TRBD1 covers 9 bases. J gave up 6 bases and V 3 bases, and 12 bases lay outside the gene matches. Germline V gene sequence: CDR1 SNHLY, CDR2 FYNNEI. The CDR3 has 17 amino acids. The CDR3 loop is CASSDAGTGTLRNEQFF. Written as DNA, the CDR3 is TGTGCCAGCAGTGACGCGGGGACAGGGACCCTCCGCAATGAGCAGTTCTTC.

The rearrangement uses TRBV6-5 and TRBJ2-3; 7 positions match TRBD1. The CDR3 extends over 15 amino acids. Germline CDR1 reads MNHEY; CDR2 reads SVGAGI. J was trimmed by 2 bases and V by 6 bases; bases with no gene match: 8. Written as DNA, the CDR3 is TGTGCCAGCAGCTCCGGGACAGAAGTCACAGATACGCAGTATTTT. It translates to CASSSGTEVTDTQYF.

The V and J genes are TRBV7-9 and TRBJ1-3, with D unclear. The CDR3 totals 16 residues. V lost 5 bases and J 5 bases, leaving 19 bases between the germline ends. Germline V gene sequence: CDR1 SEHNR, CDR2 FQNEAQ (reference sequence). The CDR3 sequence is CASSATGSLGRNTIYF. The CDR3 region has the DNA TGTGCCAGCAGCGCCACCGGGTCTCTAGGCAGAAACACCATATATTTT.

This chain connects TRBV11-2 to TRBJ2-6; possibly TRBD1 or TRBD2 for D (6 bases each). The CDR3 spans 18 residues. Germline CDR1 SGHAT, CDR2 FQNNGV. The V end was cut by 7 bases, the J end by 0 bases, with 19 bases between. This chain's CDR3 is CASNPWGAKSSGANVLTF. CDR3 DNA sequence: TGTGCCAGCAATCCGTGGGGGGCGAAGAGCTCTGGGGCCAACGTCCTGACTTTC.

The chain combines TRBV5-1 with TRBJ1-2, with TRBD1 identical over 8 bases. CDR1 and CDR2 from the germline V gene are SGHRS and YFSETQ. J gave up 6 bases and V 3 bases, and 7 bases lay outside the gene matches. The CDR3 contains 14 residues. The CDR3 region is CASSSGQDLHGYTF. CDR3 sequence (DNA): TGCGCCAGCAGCTCGGGACAGGACCTTCATGGCTACACCTTC. The complete variable domain, with remaining parts taken from reference TRBV5-1 and TRBJ1-2, reads KAGVTQTPRYLIKTRGQQVTLSCSPISGHRSVSWYQQTPGQGLQFLFEYFSETQRNKGNFPGRFSGRQFSNSRSEMNVSTLELGDSALYLCASSSGQDLHGYTFGSGTRLTVV.

This chain joins TRBV7-9 and TRBJ2-6; D unclear. Germline values: CDR1 SEHNR, CDR2 FQNEAQ (reference sequence). CDR3 length equals 14 residues. The V gene lost 5 bases and the J gene lost 4 bases, with 9 bases spanning the gap. CDR3 in DNA: TGTGCCAGCAGCCATTTAACCGGGGCCAACGTCCTGACTTTC. Protein: CASSHLTGANVLTF.

This clone was seen more than once but under ten times. The V and J genes are TRBV6-4 and TRBJ2-2, with D unclear. The V end was cut by 3 bases, the J end by 8 bases, with 13 bases between. Germline values: CDR1 MRHNA, CDR2 SNTAGT. The CDR3 spans 14 residues. The CDR3 spells CASSESVPAGELFF. The CDR3 region has the DNA TGTGCCAGCAGTGAATCGGTCCCGGCGGGGGAGCTGTTTTTT.

The chain has TRBV6-5 and TRBJ1-2; 7 bases are shared with TRBD1. Trimming removed 1 base from V and 5 bases from J; junction bases left unmatched: 7. The CDR3 totals 15 residues. The V gene's germline CDR1 is MNHEY and CDR2 SVGAGI. The CDR3 coding sequence is TGTGCCAGCAGTTACTTAAACAGGGGTTCTTATGGCTACACCTTC. Protein sequence: CASSYLNRGSYGYTF.

In its sample, this clone is medium-sized (0.01 to 0.1%). The chain uses TRBV10-1 and TRBJ2-4; D gene unclear. There are 16 residues in the CDR3. With 3 bases removed from V and 0 bases from J, the gap between germline ends came to 12 bases. Germline CDR1 is WNHNN and CDR2 is SYGVQD (reference sequence). The CDR3 is CASSDKNTLAKNIQYF. The CDR3, as DNA: TGCGCCAGCAGTGACAAGAATACCCTAGCCAAAAACATTCAGTACTTC.

This clone has just one count. The chain couples TRBV29-1 to TRBJ1-2; D is unclear. CDR1 and CDR2 (germline): SQVTM, ANQGSEA. The CDR3 has 15 amino acids. Trimming removed 3 bases from V and 0 bases from J, with 14 bases in between. CDR3 sequence (DNA): TGCAGCGTTGACCTCCGGGAGGCCACTAACTATGGCTACACCTTC. Translation: CSVDLREATNYGYTF.

The V call is TRBV7-9, the J call TRBJ1-5; 7 positions agree with TRBD1. The CDR3 loop spans 14 amino acids. Trimming at V came to 5 bases and at J to 7 bases, leaving 8 bases not matched to a gene. CDR1 and CDR2 (germline): SEHNR, FQNEAQ (reference sequence). The CDR3 sequence is CASSLTGFNQPQHF. DNA of the CDR3: TGTGCCAGCAGCCTGACAGGGTTTAACCAGCCCCAGCATTTT.

A few counts support this clone. This chain connects TRBV18 to TRBJ1-2; tentatively, D is TRBD1 (6 bases). This CDR3 spans 14 amino acids. V was clipped by 5 bases and J by 6 bases, with 16 bases between them. The V gene's germline CDR1 is KGHSH and CDR2 LQKENI. This CDR3 reads CASSENRDGNGYTF. In DNA form, the CDR3 reads TGTGCCAGCTCAGAGAACAGGGATGGGAATGGCTACACCTTC.

The chain combines TRBV7-9 with TRBJ2-2, with TRBD1 matching over 7 bases. The V segment lost 4 bases and the J segment 7 bases; nucleotides outside the gene matches: 9. Looked up from germline, CDR1 is SEHNR and CDR2 is FQNEAQ (reference sequence). The CDR3 covers 15 residues. The CDR3 reads CASSSTGEGDGELFF. CDR3 DNA: TGTGCCAGCAGCTCTACAGGGGAAGGAGACGGGGAGCTGTTTTTT.